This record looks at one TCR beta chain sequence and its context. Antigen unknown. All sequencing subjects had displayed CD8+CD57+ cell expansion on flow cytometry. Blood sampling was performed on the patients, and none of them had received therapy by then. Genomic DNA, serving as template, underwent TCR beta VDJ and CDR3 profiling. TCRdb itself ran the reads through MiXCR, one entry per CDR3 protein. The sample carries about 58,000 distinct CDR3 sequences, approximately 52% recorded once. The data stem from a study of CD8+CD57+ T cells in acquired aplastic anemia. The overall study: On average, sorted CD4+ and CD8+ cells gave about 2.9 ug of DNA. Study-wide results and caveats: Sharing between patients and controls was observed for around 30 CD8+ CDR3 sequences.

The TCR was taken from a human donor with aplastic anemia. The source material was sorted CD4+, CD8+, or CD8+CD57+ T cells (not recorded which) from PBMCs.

The CDR3 reads CASSQEEGNLYGYTF. CDR3 DNA sequence: TGCGCCAGCAGCCAAGAAGAAGGAAATCTCTATGGCTACACCTTC. The chain joins TRBV5-1 to TRBJ1-2; D gene ambiguous. The CDR3 contains 15 residues. CDR1 is SGHRS and CDR2 is YFSETQ in the germline V gene. Trimming pared 4 bases from V and 4 bases from J, leaving 17 bases between. Drawing the rest from reference TRBV5-1 and TRBJ1-2, the complete variable domain is KAGVTQTPRYLIKTRGQQVTLSCSPISGHRSVSWYQQTPGQGLQFLFEYFSETQRNKGNFPGRFSGRQFSNSRSEMNVSTLELGDSALYLCASSQEEGNLYGYTFGSGTRLTVV.